This TCR beta chain was found in a study of cytomegalovirus exposure and HLA in healthy donors. General study results and limits: Three of the chains that were CMV-associated were confirmed in vitro to be specific for CMV antigens. Most TCR sequences were uncommon, yet certain public TCRs appeared in many donors.

The CDR3 runs 13 residues. CDR1 LNHDA and CDR2 SQIVND come from the germline V gene (reference sequence). The ends were cut back, 8 bases at V and 3 bases at J, with 13 bases in the middle. PCR used 60 Vbeta primers and 13 Jbeta primers. Generated by immunoSEQ multiplex PCR, the TCRdb table keeps only in-frame clones and is missing some. The sample holds around 120,000 clones, about four fifths seen once. This clone was recorded a few times. The target antigen is unknown. V usage is TRBV19 and J usage is TRBJ1-1; no firm D call. Sequencing input: PBMCs. The receptor was isolated from a woman in her fifties or sixties in good health and CMV-seropositive. This CDR3 reads CASSRVDYTEAFF. CDR3 DNA sequence: TGTGCCAGTTCCCGGGTCGACTACACTGAAGCTTTCTTT. The full variable domain, with the rest looked up from reference TRBV19 and TRBJ1-1, is DGGITQSPKYLFRKEGQNVTLSCEQNLNHDAMYWYRQDPGQGLRLIYYSQIVNDFQKGDIAEGYSVSREKKESFPLTVTSAQKNPTAFYLCASSRVDYTEAFFGQGTRLTVV.